This is a list of T cell receptor beta chains from one sample in a study of shared clonotypes between healthy human individuals. TCRdb's copy holds only in-frame clones and misses some; the assay was immunoSEQ multiplex PCR. The sample consists of around 2,000,000 clones, roughly 91% of them appearing once. The sequencing sample was made of naive CD8+ T cells from PBMCs. The source of these receptors is a man aged 18 to 29 in good health. Some clones in this sample may be carry-over from other donors' samples. The CDR3 runs from the conserved cysteine through the conserved F or W. D genes are given only for firm matches. Clone size is shown for a subset of rows, as once, few, many or a class of expanded clone.

D gene | clone size | J gene | V gene | CDR3 protein | CDR3 DNA
TRBD1 | - | TRBJ1-2 | TRBV28 | CAGKQGASGYTF | TGTGCCGGAAAACAGGGGGCAAGCGGCTACACCTTC
TRBD1 | - | TRBJ1-5 | TRBV4-3 | CASSHKDGQGASNQPQHF | TGCGCCAGCAGCCATAAGGATGGGCAGGGGGCTAGCAATCAGCCCCAGCATTTT
- | - | TRBJ2-7 | TRBV7-9 | CASSQGESRYEQYF | TGTGCCAGCAGCCAAGGGGAGTCTCGCTACGAGCAGTACTTC
- | - | TRBJ2-7 | TRBV27 | CASKVEGRGTTYEQYF | TGTGCCAGCAAAGTTGAGGGCCGAGGAACTACCTACGAGCAGTACTTC
- | - | TRBJ2-7 | TRBV6-5 | CASGLFYEQYF | TGTGCCTCAGGCCTCTTCTACGAGCAGTACTTC
- | - | TRBJ1-1 | TRBV27 | CASSLVPWGRAFF | TGTGCCAGCAGTTTAGTCCCGTGGGGGCGTGCTTTCTTT
- | - | TRBJ2-2 | TRBV4-2 | CASSHGTGELFF | TGTGCCAGCAGCCATGGGACAGGGGAGCTGTTTTTT
TRBD1 | once | TRBJ2-7 | TRBV29-1 | CSVEEGDRKRPYEQYF | TGCAGCGTTGAAGAAGGGGACAGAAAAAGGCCCTACGAGCAGTACTTC
TRBD2 | - | TRBJ2-2 | TRBV7-9 | CASSLGLAGETGELFF | TGTGCCAGCAGCTTAGGGCTAGCGGGAGAGACCGGGGAGCTGTTTTTT
- | - | TRBJ1-1 | TRBV14 | CASSQDRQANTEAFF | TGTGCCAGCAGCCAAGATCGTCAGGCCAACACTGAAGCTTTCTTT
TRBD2 | - | TRBJ2-1 | TRBV9 | CASSVSGRNSYNEQFF | TGTGCCAGCAGCGTAAGCGGGAGGAACTCCTACAATGAGCAGTTCTTC
- | - | TRBJ2-1 | TRBV9 | CASSAGGESETPLLEQFF | TGTGCCAGCAGCGCCGGTGGTGAGTCGGAGACTCCCCTTTTGGAGCAGTTCTTC
- | - | TRBJ1-1 | TRBV2 | CASRSRQIVEAFF | TGTGCCAGCAGATCGAGACAGATTGTCGAAGCTTTCTTT
- | - | TRBJ2-3 | TRBV28 | CASSLGGVDTQYF | TGTGCCAGCAGCTTAGGGGGTGTGGATACGCAGTATTTT
TRBD1 | - | TRBJ2-7 | TRBV5-1 | CASSLGTGAYEQYF | TGCGCCAGCAGCCTTGGGACAGGAGCCTACGAGCAGTACTTC
- | - | TRBJ1-1 | TRBV9 | CASSVAAGRGLRDTEAFF | TGTGCCAGCAGCGTAGCGGCAGGTCGGGGGTTGCGGGACACTGAAGCTTTCTTT
TRBD2 | - | TRBJ2-7 | TRBV7-8 | CASSLGLAGMSSYEQYF | TGTGCCAGCAGCTTAGGGCTAGCGGGGATGAGCTCCTACGAGCAGTACTTC
- | - | TRBJ1-1 | TRBV19 | CASSVREFGTEAFF | TGTGCCAGTAGTGTGAGGGAATTTGGGACTGAAGCTTTCTTT
TRBD1 | - | TRBJ1-4 | TRBV19 | CASSPGTGPEKLFF | TGTGCCAGTAGCCCTGGGACAGGGCCCGAAAAACTGTTTTTT
- | few | TRBJ1-1 | TRBV30 | CAWSASGTEAFF | TGTGCCTGGAGTGCGTCAGGGACTGAAGCTTTCTTT
- | - | TRBJ1-5 | TRBV27 | CASRRNGQPQHF | TGTGCCAGCAGGCGTAATGGTCAGCCCCAGCATTTT
- | - | TRBJ2-4 | TRBV6-5 | CASSYGLGAKNIQYF | TGTGCCAGCAGTTATGGCCTGGGAGCCAAAAACATTCAGTACTTC
- | - | TRBJ1-5 | TRBV4-1 | CASSQVGGNQPQHF | TGCGCCAGCAGCCAAGTAGGGGGCAATCAGCCCCAGCATTTT
TRBD2 | - | TRBJ2-1 | TRBV9 | CASSVGLRLAEGNEQFF | TGTGCCAGCAGCGTAGGGCTAAGACTAGCGGAGGGGAATGAGCAGTTCTTC
- | - | TRBJ1-1 | TRBV7-3 | CASSFGRNTEAFF | TGTGCCAGCAGCTTCGGGCGGAACACTGAAGCTTTCTTT
- | - | TRBJ1-5 | TRBV9 | CASSSGDGGEPQHF | TGTGCCAGCAGCTCCGGGGACGGCGGGGAGCCCCAGCATTTT
TRBD2 | - | TRBJ2-1 | TRBV27 | CASSLSLWPGGSNNEQFF | TGTGCCAGCAGTTTATCGCTTTGGCCGGGAGGCTCTAACAATGAGCAGTTCTTC
TRBD2 | - | TRBJ2-3 | TRBV29-1 | CSATSGPMDTQYF | TGCAGCGCAACTAGCGGGCCTATGGATACGCAGTATTTT
- | - | TRBJ1-5 | TRBV27 | CASSLEGQPQHF | TGTGCCAGCAGTTTGGAGGGTCAGCCCCAGCATTTT
- | - | TRBJ2-5 | TRBV4-3 | CASSQEASGPQYF | TGCGCCAGCAGCCAAGAGGCTAGTGGTCCTCAGTACTTC
TRBD1 | - | TRBJ2-3 | TRBV4-3 | CASGTGDRPTDTQYF | TGCGCCAGCGGAACCGGGGACAGGCCCACAGATACGCAGTATTTT
- | - | TRBJ1-2 | TRBV28 | CASSPGGRLNYGYTF | TGTGCCAGCAGTCCTGGTGGCAGACTTAACTATGGCTACACCTTC
- | - | TRBJ2-7 | TRBV4-1 | CASSHGGAYEQYF | TGCGCCAGCAGCCATGGCGGGGCTTACGAGCAGTACTTC
- | few | TRBJ1-4 | TRBV15 | CATSRDREVTNEKLFF | TGTGCCACCAGCAGAGATCGGGAGGTGACTAATGAAAAACTGTTTTTT
TRBD1 | - | TRBJ2-7 | TRBV6-6 | CASSYANRGLNEQYF | TGTGCCAGCAGTTACGCGAACAGGGGTCTCAACGAGCAGTACTTC
- | - | TRBJ2-7 | TRBV27 | CASSLNRYGSSATEQYF | TGTGCCAGCAGTCTTAACCGTTACGGGAGCTCGGCTACGGAGCAGTACTTC
TRBD2 | - | TRBJ2-1 | TRBV14 | CASSAGLAGGILRNEQFF | TGTGCCAGCAGCGCGGGGCTAGCGGGAGGGATTTTACGTAATGAGCAGTTCTTC
- | - | TRBJ2-3 | TRBV9 | CASSQSLGGTDTQYF | TGTGCCAGCAGCCAATCCCTTGGGGGCACAGATACGCAGTATTTT
- | - | TRBJ1-2 | TRBV19 | CASSIDGGGDYGYTF | TGTGCCAGTAGTATAGATGGCGGGGGAGACTATGGCTACACCTTC
- | - | TRBJ2-1 | TRBV11-2 | CASSITRSSYNEQFF | TGTGCCAGCAGCATAACTAGGAGCTCCTACAATGAGCAGTTCTTC
- | - | TRBJ2-7 | TRBV6-1 | CASSDLLAYPYEQYF | TGTGCCAGCAGCGACTTATTAGCCTACCCCTACGAGCAGTACTTC